The 26 T cell receptor beta chains below were found in one sample sequenced in a study of T cells in Graves' hyperthyroidism and ophthalmopathy. TCR beta CDR3 regions were amplified from RNA. The study used the HTBI primer set for a first-round RT-PCR of the TCR CDR3. Via MiXCR, TCRdb re-called the multiplex PCR reads, giving one row per CDR3 protein. Of 400,000 to 550,000 distinct CDR3 sequences in the sample, roughly a quarter are singletons; the top ten hold over 9%. The sequencing sample was made of blood. The receptors come from a woman aged 25 to 39 with Graves' ophthalmopathy.

This clonotype has at least ten counts. The CDR3 nucleotides read TGTGCCAGCAGCCCGCAGCGGGACAACTATGGCTACACCTTC. Translation gives CASSPQRDNYGYTF. The rearrangement links TRBV4-2 to TRBJ1-2, with D possibly TRBD1 on 5 matching bases. The ends were cut back, 4 bases at V and 2 bases at J, with 11 bases in the middle. The CDR3 extends over 14 amino acids. Germline V CDR1 and CDR2: LGHNA, YNFKEQ.

This clonotype was detected ten times or more. The chain carries TRBV20-1 and TRBJ1-5, with a tentative D call TRBD1 (5 bases). CDR1 and CDR2 (germline): DFQATT, SNEGSKA (reference sequence). V lost 4 bases and J lost 0, with 7 bases in between. This CDR3 has 13 amino acids. CDR3 sequence reads: CSATDSSNQPQHF. Written as DNA, the CDR3 is TGCAGTGCTACTGACAGTAGCAATCAGCCCCAGCATTTT.

This clonotype was seen at least ten times. The chain is built from TRBV11-2 and TRBJ2-6; D unclear. The CDR3 consists of 13 residues. V was shortened by 8 bases and J by 1 base, with 6 bases between the two germline ends. Germline V gives CDR1 SGHAT, CDR2 FQNNGV. CDR3 loop: CASVGSGANVLTF. Here the CDR3 DNA reads TGTGCCAGCGTCGGGTCTGGGGCCAACGTCCTGACTTTC.

In its sample, this clonotype was seen many times. The chain couples TRBV28 to TRBJ1-2; no reliable D call. Germline-derived CDR1 and CDR2 are MDHEN and SYDVKM. CDR3 size: 11 residues. V was trimmed by 6 bases and J by 4 bases, leaving 6 bases between them. In nucleotides, the CDR3 is TGTGCCAGCAGCCGTACCTATGGCTACACCTTC. Translated, it gives CASSRTYGYTF.

This clonotype came up many times. This chain uses TRBV5-5 with TRBJ1-2; a possible D gene is TRBD1 (5 bases). The CDR3 has 16 residues. V lost 4 bases to trimming and J lost 2 bases, with 18 bases between them. Germline V gene sequence: CDR1 SGHKS, CDR2 YYEKEE (reference sequence). The CDR3, as DNA: TGTGCCAGCAGCCGGGTACGGGGGTTTAAGAACTATGGCTACACCTTC. Protein: CASSRVRGFKNYGYTF.

This chain links TRBV6-1 with TRBJ2-5; D not resolved. The CDR3 length is 13 residues. Looked up from germline, CDR1 is MNHNS and CDR2 is SASEGT. Trimming took 5 bases from V and 4 from J, leaving 11 bases between them. CDR3 sequence (DNA): TGTGCCAGCAGTAGACCGGGTATAGAGACCCAGTACTTC. It codes for CASSRPGIETQYF.

Of note for this clonotype: This may arise from a read error, as a much more abundant clone is one base away. This rearrangement joins TRBV14 to TRBJ1-2; D not resolved. Germline values: CDR1 SGHDN, CDR2 FVKESK. This CDR3 has 14 residues. Trimming took off 5 bases at V and 3 bases at J, with 13 bases between the two ends. The DNA for the CDR3 is TGTGCCAGCAGCGATAAAAGGACCTACTATGGCTACACCTTC. It translates to CASSDKRTYYGYTF.

In its sample, this clonotype was seen a few times. V is TRBV6-1 and J is TRBJ2-6, with D unclear. Trimming took off 8 bases at V and 0 bases at J, with 8 bases between the two ends. This CDR3 is built from 14 residues. Germline CDR1 is MNHNS and CDR2 is SASEGT. The CDR3: CASRTRSGANVLTF. In DNA, the CDR3 is TGTGCCAGCCGAACACGCTCTGGGGCCAACGTCCTGACTTTC.

This clonotype appeared many times. The chain couples TRBV6-1 to TRBJ1-1; D is ambiguous. The germline V gene has CDR1 MNHNS and CDR2 SASEGT. V gave up 6 bases and J gave up 1 base, with 12 bases separating them. The CDR3 sequence is 14 residues long. The CDR3 DNA reads TGTGCCAGCAGAGGCCTACAAGGGAACACTGAAGCTTTCTTT. As protein: CASRGLQGNTEAFF.

The V call is TRBV27, the J call TRBJ2-2, with a possible D match to TRBD1 (5 bases). This CDR3 contains 15 residues. Per the germline V gene, CDR1 is MNHEY and CDR2 is SMNVEV (reference sequence). The V end was cut by 3 bases, the J end by 5 bases, with 13 bases between. The CDR3, as DNA: TGTGCCAGCAGTTTTTGGGCAGGGTTAACCGGGGAGCTGTTTTTT. This sequence encodes CASSFWAGLTGELFF.

This clonotype was seen repeatedly, ten times or more. The V and J genes are TRBV14 and TRBJ1-2; D is undetermined. In germline, CDR1 is SGHDN, CDR2 FVKESK. Trimming took 1 base from V and 2 from J, leaving 5 bases between them. This CDR3 has 13 amino acids. CDR3 sequence: CASSQVKNYGYTF. CDR3 in DNA: TGTGCCAGCAGCCAAGTCAAGAACTATGGCTACACCTTC.

This clonotype was recorded many times. The CDR3 coding sequence is TGCAGTGCTAGTGAAGGGGTTGGCACTGAAGCTTTCTTT. This sequence encodes CSASEGVGTEAFF. The chain links TRBV20-1 to TRBJ1-1, with D possibly matching TRBD1 (5 bases). The CDR3 is made up of 13 amino acids. V lost 3 bases and J lost 4, with 12 bases in between. From germline, CDR1 is DFQATT and CDR2 SNEGSKA (reference sequence).

This clonotype showed up many times. V gene TRBV29-1 combines with J gene TRBJ1-5; maybe TRBD1 (6 bases). Germline CDR1 and CDR2: SQVTM and ANQGSEA. This CDR3 spans 14 amino acids. V was trimmed by 6 bases and J by 4 bases, leaving 16 bases between them. The CDR3 DNA reads as TGCAGCGTGGGCACAGGGAAAACGAATCAGCCCCAGCATTTT. This sequence encodes CSVGTGKTNQPQHF.

This sequence joins TRBV20-1 and TRBJ1-5; 8 bases agree with TRBD1. Germline CDR1 DFQATT, CDR2 SNEGSKA (reference sequence). CDR3 length: 17 residues. V lost 0 bases to trimming and J lost 0 bases; unmatched junction nucleotides: 7. CDR3 coding DNA: TGCAGTGCTAGAGACAACAGGGGGGAAAATAGCAATCAGCCCCAGCATTTT. This gives the protein CSARDNRGENSNQPQHF.

This rearrangement joins TRBV7-9 to TRBJ2-4, with D possibly being TRBD1 (7 bases). The CDR3 is 17 amino acids. Germline V gives CDR1 SEHNR, CDR2 FQNEAQ (reference sequence). The V end was cut by 5 bases, the J end by 0 bases, with 17 bases between. The CDR3 sequence is CASSPRGTELAKNIQYF. The CDR3 bases are TGTGCCAGCAGCCCCCGGGGGACAGAACTAGCCAAAAACATTCAGTACTTC.

The rearrangement joins TRBV9 to TRBJ1-2; D is uncertain. The CDR3 runs to 15 residues. CDR1 SGDLS and CDR2 YYNGEE come from the germline V gene. Trimming shortened V by 2 bases and J by 4 bases, and 15 bases separated the two germline ends. The chain's CDR3 is CASSVGPPLSYGYTF. In DNA form, the CDR3 reads TGTGCCAGCAGCGTCGGGCCGCCTCTTAGCTATGGCTACACCTTC.

This clonotype was seen ten or more times. V and J are TRBV29-1 and TRBJ2-7; 7 bases align to TRBD1. V was pared by 3 bases and J by 4 bases, with 12 bases of the junction left unmatched. Germline CDR1 is SQVTM and CDR2 is ANQGSEA. The CDR3 consists of 15 residues. Here the CDR3 reads CSVEAGRDRPYEQYF. The DNA of the CDR3 is TGCAGCGTTGAGGCCGGAAGGGACAGACCTTACGAGCAGTACTTC.

A note on this clonotype: This sequence may be a read error, since a much larger clone differs from it by one base. The chain couples TRBV7-9 to TRBJ1-1; no firm D call. Germline CDR1 SEHNR, CDR2 FQNEAQ (reference sequence). CDR3 size: 13 residues. V dropped 6 bases and J dropped 4 bases, with 12 bases sitting between them. CDR3 nucleotides: TGTGCCAGCAGGCAACAGATGAGCACTGAAGCTTTCTTT. It translates to CASRQQMSTEAFF. The complete variable domain, with remaining parts taken from reference TRBV7-9 and TRBJ1-1, reads DTGVSQNPRHKITKRGQNVTFRCDPISEHNRLYWYRQTLGQGPEFLTYFQNEAQLEKSRLLSDRFSAERPKGSFSTLEIQRTEQGDSAMYLCASRQQMSTEAFFGQGTRLTVV.

There are many counts of this clonotype. The chain carries TRBV30 and TRBJ1-1; maybe TRBD1 (6 bases). Trimming took 1 base from V and 1 from J, leaving 10 bases between them. This CDR3 contains 14 residues. The germline CDR1 and CDR2 sequences are GTSNPN and SVGIG (reference sequence). Written as DNA, the CDR3 is TGTGCCTGGAGTGGGGACAACCAGAACACTGAAGCTTTCTTT. Its translation: CAWSGDNQNTEAFF.

This clonotype was recorded at least ten times. The chain combines TRBV18 with TRBJ1-1; D remains ambiguous. Germline values: CDR1 KGHSH, CDR2 LQKENI. CDR3 length: 13 residues. Trimming cost V 3 bases and J 1 base, with 6 bases left between them. CDR3 in DNA: TGTGCCAGCTCACCTTCCAAGAACACTGAAGCTTTCTTT. Amino acid sequence: CASSPSKNTEAFF.

This clonotype was recorded at least ten times. This sequence joins TRBV18 and TRBJ2-5, with a tentative D call TRBD2 (6 bases). The V and J ends lost 3 bases and 4 bases respectively, with 15 bases between them. The CDR3 extends over 15 amino acids. The germline V gene encodes CDR1 KGHSH and CDR2 LQKENI. CDR3 sequence reads: CASSPTEGSRETQYF. The CDR3 DNA reads TGTGCCAGCTCACCTACGGAGGGGAGCCGAGAGACCCAGTACTTC.

The V and J genes are TRBV4-2 and TRBJ2-7, with D possibly TRBD2 on 5 matching bases. The germline V gene has CDR1 LGHNA and CDR2 YNFKEQ. This CDR3 contains 15 residues. V was pared by 0 bases and J by 3 bases, with 12 bases between. The CDR3 DNA is TGTGCCAGCAGCCAAGAGAATAGCGCCTACTACGAGCAGTACTTC. It translates to CASSQENSAYYEQYF.

This clonotype was counted at least ten times. The chain carries TRBV14 and TRBJ2-2; TRBD1 or TRBD2 may be the D gene (5 bases each). The germline V gene has CDR1 SGHDN and CDR2 FVKESK. The CDR3 spans 16 residues. V lost 4 bases, J lost 5 bases, and 17 bases lay in between. The CDR3 spells CASSPRAGRKTGELFF. The CDR3 DNA reads TGTGCCAGCAGCCCGAGAGCAGGGAGAAAAACCGGGGAGCTGTTTTTT.

The chain has TRBV25-1 and TRBJ2-4; D could derive from TRBD1 or TRBD2 (6 bases each). The CDR3 is 15 amino acids. The V gene lost 3 bases and the J gene lost 1 base, with 10 bases spanning the gap. Germline-derived CDR1 and CDR2 are MGHDK and SYGVNS. This CDR3 reads CASSDGGGAKNIQYF. CDR3 coding DNA: TGTGCCAGCAGTGATGGAGGGGGGGCCAAAAACATTCAGTACTTC. The variable domain in full, with the rest retrieved from reference TRBV25-1 and TRBJ2-4, is EADIYQTPRYLVIGTGKKITLECSQTMGHDKMYWYQQDPGMELHLIHYSYGVNSTEKGDLSSESTVSRIRTEHFPLTLESARPSHTSQYLCASSDGGGAKNIQYFGAGTRLSVL.

The V and J genes are TRBV30 and TRBJ1-2; 7 nucleotides align to TRBD1. CDR1 is GTSNPN and CDR2 is SVGIG in the germline V gene (reference sequence). The V gene end was trimmed by 4 bases and the J gene end by 8 bases; junction bases not matched to a gene: 10. CDR3 length equals 13 residues. The CDR3 DNA follows: TGTGCCTGGACCCCCCAACAGGGGATCGGCTACACCTTC. This encodes CAWTPQQGIGYTF.

This clonotype was seen at least ten times. The chain joins TRBV6-2 or TRBV6-3 to TRBJ2-7, with D unclear. The CDR3 is 14 residues long. The germline V and J ends were trimmed by 10 bases and 0 bases, with 16 bases remaining between them. CDR1 MNHEY and CDR2 SVGEGT come from the germline V gene. The CDR3 protein is CATRLDLPSYEQYF. Written as DNA, the CDR3 is TGTGCCACCAGACTGGACCTACCCTCCTACGAGCAGTACTTC.